The 6 T cell receptor beta chains in this list originate from one sample, sequenced in a study of T cell responses to AZD1222 COVID-19 vaccine. The assay was immunoSEQ multiplex PCR, and TCRdb's table has in-frame clones only and misses some. The profile shows 90,000 to 120,000 clones, under 95% of them singletons. The sequencing here drew on peripheral blood, taken 28 days after the second AZD1222 dose. These receptors were collected from an adult who received the AZD1222 COVID-19 vaccine.

This clone was picked up one time. CDR3 bases: TGTGCCAGCAGTTTAGGGGCCCAGACCCAGTACTTC. As protein: CASSLGAQTQYF. The V and J genes are TRBV12-3 or TRBV12-4 and TRBJ2-5; D gene uncertain. The length of the CDR3 is 12 residues. The V end lost 1 base, the J end lost 6 bases, and 6 bases lay between the germline ends.

The V and J genes are TRBV10-3 and TRBJ2-2; D unclear. Germline values: CDR1 ENHRY, CDR2 SYGVKD. Trimming left V 2 bases short and J 4 bases short, with 11 bases between. This CDR3 is built from 15 residues. CDR3 DNA sequence: TGTGCCATCAGTGAGCTCAGCAGCCTCACCGGGGAGCTGTTTTTT. It specifies CAISELSSLTGELFF.

This clone appeared once. The rearrangement joins TRBV5-1 to TRBJ2-7; either TRBD1 or TRBD2 may supply D (5 bases each). CDR3 length equals 12 residues. Germline V gives CDR1 SGHRS, CDR2 YFSETQ. V lost 0 bases, J lost 12 bases, and 13 bases lay in between. This chain's CDR3 is CASSLGDPEGYF. The CDR3 DNA reads as TGCGCCAGCAGCTTGGGGGACCCTGAGGGGTACTTC.

V usage is TRBV3-1 (or the pseudogene TRBV3-2) and J usage is TRBJ2-2, with 12 bases matching TRBD2. The J segment lost 2 bases and the V segment lost 3 bases, leaving 4 bases of the junction unmatched. CDR3 size: 17 residues. Germline CDR1 is LGHDT and CDR2 is YNNKEL (reference sequence). The CDR3 nucleotides read TGTGCCAGCAGCCAGAGGACTAGCGGGAAAAACACCGGGGAGCTGTTTTTT. Protein: CASSQRTSGKNTGELFF.

V gene TRBV25-1 combines with J gene TRBJ1-4; D is unclear. Germline CDR1 reads MGHDK; CDR2 reads SYGVNS. The CDR3 has 14 residues. V gave up 3 bases and J gave up 4 bases, with 9 bases separating them. DNA of the CDR3: TGTGCCAGCAGTGACGACGGGGTTAATGAAAAACTGTTTTTT. As protein: CASSDDGVNEKLFF.

The chain carries TRBV11-2 and TRBJ2-1; perhaps TRBD2 as D (5 bases). The V end lost 5 bases, the J end lost 10 bases, and 15 bases lay between the germline ends. The CDR3 consists of 13 residues. Per the germline V gene, CDR1 is SGHAT and CDR2 is FQNNGV. As DNA, the CDR3 is TGTGCCAGCAGCCTCCTCGATGGGAGAGAGCAGTTCTTC. This gives the protein CASSLLDGREQFF.